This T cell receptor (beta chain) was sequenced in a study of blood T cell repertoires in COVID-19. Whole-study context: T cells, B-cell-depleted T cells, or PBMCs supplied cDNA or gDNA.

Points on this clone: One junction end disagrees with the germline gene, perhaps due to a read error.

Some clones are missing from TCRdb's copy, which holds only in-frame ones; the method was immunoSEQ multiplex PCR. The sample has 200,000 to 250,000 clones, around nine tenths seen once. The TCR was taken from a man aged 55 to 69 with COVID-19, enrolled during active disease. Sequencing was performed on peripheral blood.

CDR3 nucleotides: TGTGCCAGCAGCGGCCGGACAGGGCGTAATGAAAACCTGTTTTTT. This translates into CASSGRTGRNENLFF. The chain links TRBV7-2 to TRBJ1-4, with TRBD1 matching over 8 bases. CDR1 is SGHTA and CDR2 is FQGNSA in the germline V gene. CDR3 size: 15 residues.